A single sample is the source of the 26 T cell receptor beta chains below, sequenced in a study of T cell clonotyping in hematopoietic cell transplantation. Produced via immunoSEQ multiplex PCR; TCRdb's table is partial and in-frame only. This table holds about 8,700 clones, approximately 97% found once. The sample consisted of peripheral blood mononuclear cells, taken 100 days after allogeneic stem cell transplant. The receptor set was obtained from a male patient aged 55 to 69 who had an allogeneic stem cell transplant from a related donor, so the T cells may come from the graft donor. Some clones in this sample may be carry-over from other donors' samples.

The chain is built from TRBV2 and TRBJ1-2; D unclear. CDR1 is SNHLY and CDR2 is FYNNEI in the germline V gene. The CDR3 length is 13 residues. Trimming took 1 base from V and 8 from J, leaving 11 bases between them. CDR3 DNA sequence: TGTGCCAGCAGTGAAGTGGGGTCGAAGGGCTACACCTTC. Amino acids: CASSEVGSKGYTF. Together with reference TRBV2 and TRBJ1-2, the CDR3 gives the full variable domain: EPEVTQTPSHQVTQMGQEVILRCVPISNHLYFYWYRQILGQKVEFLVSFYNNEISEKSEIFDDQFSVERPDGSNFTLKIRSTKLEDSAMYFCASSEVGSKGYTFGSGTRLTVV.

The chain carries TRBV7-2 and TRBJ2-4; tentative D call: TRBD1 (5 bases). CDR1 and CDR2 (germline): SGHTA, FQGNSA. The CDR3 spans 15 residues. V shed 5 bases and J shed 6 bases, with 17 bases lying between them. The CDR3 reads CASSPGLFQGNIQYF. Written as DNA, the CDR3 is TGTGCCAGCAGCCCCGGGCTCTTCCAGGGAAACATTCAGTACTTC.

This clone is a singleton in its sample. The genes are TRBV4-1 and TRBJ2-5; weak D call: TRBD1 (5 bases). Trimming left V 0 bases short and J 2 bases short, with 16 bases between. The CDR3 length is 17 residues. Germline V gene sequence: CDR1 MGHRA, CDR2 YSYEKL. Written as DNA, the CDR3 is TGCGCCAGCAGCCAAGATGGTTTGACAGCATTTCAAGAGACCCAGTACTTC. It encodes CASSQDGLTAFQETQYF.

As regards this clone: An end of the junction does not agree with germline; a read error may underlie this. This chain links TRBV7-6 with TRBJ2-5; perhaps TRBD2 as D (5 bases). There are 13 residues in the CDR3. CDR1 SGHVS and CDR2 FNYEAQ come from the germline V gene. The CDR3 coding sequence is TGTGCCGGCAGCTTAGCGCTGACGGAGACCCAGTACTTC. This codes for CAGSLALTETQYF.

V usage is TRBV9 and J usage is TRBJ1-1; TRBD1 is a possible D gene (6 bases). CDR1 and CDR2 (germline): SGDLS, YYNGEE. This CDR3 spans 13 amino acids. V was shortened by 4 bases and J by 7 bases, with 14 bases between the two germline ends. DNA for the CDR3: TGTGCCAGCAGCCCTGGGACATCTAATGAAGCTTTCTTT. Amino acids: CASSPGTSNEAFF.

The J gene is TRBJ2-5, the V gene TRBV7-2; D ambiguous. CDR1 SGHTA and CDR2 FQGNSA come from the germline V gene. The V end was cut by 2 bases, the J end by 13 bases, with 14 bases between. The CDR3 runs to 12 residues. The chain's CDR3 is CASSLNARIRYF. In DNA, the CDR3 is TGTGCCAGCAGCTTAAACGCGCGGATCCGGTACTTC.

The chain is built from TRBV11-2 and TRBJ1-6; D call uncertain. Germline CDR1 is SGHAT and CDR2 is FQNNGV. This CDR3 has 17 amino acids. V gave up 5 bases and J gave up 5 bases, with 19 bases separating them. CDR3 in amino acids: CASSPPAGGVHNSPLHF. The CDR3 region has the DNA TGTGCCAGCAGCCCCCCAGCCGGCGGGGTCCATAATTCACCCCTCCACTTT.

This chain uses TRBV6-6 with TRBJ2-2; D not certain. Trimming stripped 2 bases from V and 4 bases from J, with 8 bases between. The CDR3 has 14 amino acids. Germline assignment: CDR1 MNHNY and CDR2 SVGAGI (reference sequence). CDR3 DNA: TGTGCCAGCAGTTACGATAGTGGCACCGGGGAGCTGTTTTTT. Translation gives CASSYDSGTGELFF.

V usage is TRBV6-4 and J usage is TRBJ2-2, with 8 bases aligning to TRBD1. The V and J ends lost 3 bases and 7 bases, in that order; junction bases with no gene match: 4. Per the germline V gene, CDR1 is MRHNA and CDR2 is SNTAGT. The length of the CDR3 is 14 residues. CDR3 region: CASSERTGNGELFF. The CDR3 bases are TGTGCCAGCAGTGAAAGGACAGGGAACGGGGAGCTGTTTTTT.

The chain combines TRBV6-6 with TRBJ1-2; 7 nucleotides match TRBD1. The CDR3 has 14 residues. Germline CDR1 is MNHNY and CDR2 is SVGAGI (reference sequence). V dropped 5 bases and J dropped 0; count of bases not matched to a gene: 3. As DNA, the CDR3 is TGTGCCAGCAGTGGGACAGCCTCTAACTATGGCTACACCTTC. It yields the protein CASSGTASNYGYTF.

The chain recombines TRBV4-2 with TRBJ2-4; TRBD2 aligns across 10 bases. CDR1 and CDR2 (germline): LGHNA, YNFKEQ. There are 17 residues in the CDR3. V lost 0 bases to trimming and J lost 2 bases; unmatched junction nucleotides: 4. The CDR3 spells CASSQDPAGGPKNIQYF. CDR3 nucleotides: TGTGCCAGCAGCCAAGACCCAGCGGGGGGGCCCAAAAACATTCAGTACTTC.

The chain is built from TRBV5-1 and TRBJ1-6; 8 bases line up with TRBD1. This CDR3 is 17 amino acids long. The V gene's germline CDR1 is SGHRS and CDR2 YFSETQ. V shed 5 bases, J shed 8 bases, and the junction held 15 bases outside the gene matches. CDR3 amino acids: CASSQPGQGAQDSPLHF. In DNA form, the CDR3 reads TGCGCCAGCAGTCAACCGGGCCAGGGGGCCCAGGATTCACCCCTCCACTTT. The variable domain in full, completed from reference TRBV5-1 and TRBJ1-6, reads KAGVTQTPRYLIKTRGQQVTLSCSPISGHRSVSWYQQTPGQGLQFLFEYFSETQRNKGNFPGRFSGRQFSNSRSEMNVSTLELGDSALYLCASSQPGQGAQDSPLHFGNGTRLTVT.

V gene TRBV9 combines with J gene TRBJ1-5, with no clear D. V gave up 4 bases and J gave up 8 bases, with 13 bases separating them. This CDR3 contains 13 residues. Germline CDR1 is SGDLS and CDR2 is YYNGEE. CDR3: CASSYKGGEPQHF. For the CDR3, the DNA is TGTGCCAGCAGCTACAAGGGAGGAGAGCCCCAGCATTTT.

The rearrangement joins TRBV5-6 to TRBJ2-3; 9 bases are a match to TRBD1. The V segment lost 4 bases and the J segment 0 bases; nucleotides outside the gene matches: 6. This CDR3 spans 16 amino acids. In germline, CDR1 is SGHDT, CDR2 YYEEEE. The CDR3, as DNA: TGTGCCAGCAGCACTCGACAGGGGGATAGCACAGATACGCAGTATTTT. Its protein product is CASSTRQGDSTDTQYF.

V is TRBV9 and J is TRBJ1-2; TRBD1 is a possible D gene (6 bases). The V gene lost 6 bases and the J gene lost 4 bases, with 13 bases spanning the gap. Germline assignment: CDR1 SGDLS and CDR2 YYNGEE. The CDR3 length is 13 residues. The CDR3 region has the DNA TGTGCCAGCACCTCAGACAGGTCCTATGGCTACACCTTC. As protein: CASTSDRSYGYTF.

The chain couples TRBV28 to TRBJ1-2; D remains ambiguous. Germline CDR1 reads MDHEN; CDR2 reads SYDVKM. The CDR3 contains 12 residues. The V end lost 2 bases, the J end lost 8 bases, and 9 bases lay between the germline ends. The CDR3, as DNA: TGTGCCAGCAGTTTAGGCATCCCAGGCTACACCTTC. Translated: CASSLGIPGYTF.

V is TRBV28 and J is TRBJ2-7; D is possibly TRBD1 or TRBD2 (6 bases each). Per germline, CDR1 MDHEN and CDR2 SYDVKM. V was pared by 7 bases and J by 2 bases, with 9 bases between. This CDR3 spans 12 amino acids. The CDR3 is CASTGGPYEQYF. DNA for the CDR3: TGTGCCAGCACCGGGGGCCCCTACGAGCAGTACTTC.

This chain connects TRBV7-3 to TRBJ2-2, with D perhaps matching TRBD2 (6 bases). The CDR3 length is 17 residues. Between the trimmed V and J ends, which lost 1 base and 1 base, there was a span of 13 bases. Germline V CDR1 and CDR2: SGHTA, FQGTGA. The CDR3 region has the DNA TGTGCCAGCAGCTTAAGGGGCGGGGCGTTGAACACCGGGGAGCTGTTTTTT. As protein: CASSLRGGALNTGELFF. Supplemented by reference TRBV7-3 and TRBJ2-2, the full variable domain reads GAGVSQTPSNKVTEKGKYVELRCDPISGHTALYWYRQSLGQGPEFLIYFQGTGAADDSGLPNDRFFAVRPEGSVSTLKIQRTERGDSAVYLCASSLRGGALNTGELFFGEGSRLTVL.

The V call is TRBV7-8, the J call TRBJ2-7; 7 nucleotides match TRBD1. Germline loops: CDR1 SGHVS, CDR2 FQNEAQ. The CDR3 sequence is 16 residues long. V lost 8 bases to trimming and J lost 4 bases; unmatched junction nucleotides: 17. CDR3 DNA sequence: TGTGCCAGCTTGCCCTCCGTGGACAGGAACTATTACGAGCAGTACTTC. Translating it yields CASLPSVDRNYYEQYF. The full variable domain, rest sourced from reference TRBV7-8 and TRBJ2-7, is GAGVSQSPRYKVAKRGQDVALRCDPISGHVSLFWYQQALGQGPEFLTYFQNEAQLDKSGLPSDRFFAERPEGSVSTLKIQRTQQEDSAVYLCASLPSVDRNYYEQYFGPGTRLTVT.

In this sample, this clone turned up once. The genes are TRBV4-2 and TRBJ1-4; TRBD1 aligns across 9 bases. The CDR3 has 17 residues. The germline gives CDR1 LGHNA, CDR2 YNFKEQ. V lost 1 base and J lost 10; bases outside the gene matches: 13. DNA of the CDR3: TGTGCCAGCAGCCAAGCCCAGGGACAGGGCCGAGGTGGAAAACTGTTTTTT. Translation: CASSQAQGQGRGGKLFF.

V is TRBV2 and J is TRBJ2-1, with D possibly being TRBD1 (6 bases). V was shortened by 6 bases and J by 10 bases, with 7 bases between the two germline ends. Looked up from germline, CDR1 is SNHLY and CDR2 is FYNNEI. This CDR3 is 10 amino acids long. CDR3 sequence reads: CASRDREQFF. CDR3 bases: TGTGCCAGCAGAGACAGGGAGCAGTTCTTC. Full variable domain (remainder filled in from reference TRBV2 and TRBJ2-1): EPEVTQTPSHQVTQMGQEVILRCVPISNHLYFYWYRQILGQKVEFLVSFYNNEISEKSEIFDDQFSVERPDGSNFTLKIRSTKLEDSAMYFCASRDREQFFGPGTRLTVL.

J is TRBJ1-5 and V is TRBV4-1; D remains unclear. The CDR3 contains 15 residues. V was pared by 0 bases and J by 7 bases, with 13 bases between. The germline V gene has CDR1 MGHRA and CDR2 YSYEKL. This chain's CDR3 is CASSQDRTLGQPQHF. The DNA for the CDR3 is TGCGCCAGCAGCCAAGATAGGACTCTCGGGCAGCCCCAGCATTTT.

The rearrangement joins TRBV7-2 to TRBJ2-7; 9 bases align to TRBD1. The V gene's germline CDR1 is SGHTA and CDR2 FQGNSA. The CDR3 length is 12 residues. V lost 5 bases and J lost 7; bases outside the gene matches: 3. This CDR3 reads CASSPGQGEQYF. CDR3 coding DNA: TGTGCCAGCAGCCCGGGACAGGGAGAGCAGTACTTC.

The V and J genes are TRBV6-5 and TRBJ1-1, with 11 nucleotides matching TRBD1. V shed 5 bases and J 5 bases; nucleotides not matched to a gene: 7. Per the germline V gene, CDR1 is MNHEY and CDR2 is SVGAGI. The CDR3 runs to 15 residues. CDR3 sequence reads: CASSPGQGGSTEAFF. CDR3 nucleotide sequence: TGTGCCAGCAGTCCGGGACAGGGGGGAAGTACTGAAGCTTTCTTT.

As concerns this clone: The same CDR3 arises from other DNA sequences in this sample as well. This chain connects TRBV29-1 to TRBJ2-7; 7 nucleotides align to TRBD1. Germline loops: CDR1 SQVTM, CDR2 ANQGSEA. The length of the CDR3 is 11 residues. The ends lost 7 bases at V and 1 base at J; junction bases unmatched: 1. CDR3 nucleotide sequence: TGCAGCGCGGGACAGTCCTACGAGCAGTACTTC. The encoded protein is CSAGQSYEQYF.

The genes are TRBV5-1 and TRBJ2-2; D possibly corresponds to TRBD2 (6 bases). Trimming took 5 bases from V and 5 from J, leaving 13 bases between them. Germline loops: CDR1 SGHRS, CDR2 YFSETQ. The CDR3 runs 14 residues. The CDR3 is CASSLFAGTGELFF. The CDR3 DNA reads as TGCGCCAGCAGTTTGTTCGCGGGGACCGGGGAGCTGTTTTTT.